This T cell receptor (beta chain) stems from a study of OX40 agonist ivuxolimab in advanced cancers. At the level of the study: Ivuxolimab, an antibody that agonizes OX40 (CD134), was administered to the patients. General observations from the study: In the 0.1 to 3.0 mg/kg range, CD4+ and CD8+ blood T cells had expanded clonally by week 6. Researchers report that CD8+ T cells had, on average, more expanded clones than CD4+.

Trimming took 3 bases from V and 4 from J, leaving 15 bases between them. Germline V gives CDR1 MNHEY, CDR2 SMNVEV (reference sequence). CDR3 length equals 15 residues. As for this clone: Its matching antigen is unknown.

Clones were sequenced by immunoSEQ multiplex PCR, and TCRdb holds only the in-frame ones, with some missing. The sample has about 70,000 clones; around nine tenths are singletons. Sequenced here: CD4+ or CD8+ T cells sorted from blood, sampled in a trial of the OX40 agonist ivuxolimab. The rearrangement uses TRBV27 and TRBJ1-2; D is perhaps TRBD1 (5 bases). The sequence derives from an adult with an advanced solid tumor such as melanoma, head and neck, liver or kidney cancer. The CDR3 sequence: CASSLVRDSPYGYTF. The CDR3 DNA reads as TGTGCCAGCAGTTTGGTTAGAGACAGCCCCTATGGCTACACCTTC.